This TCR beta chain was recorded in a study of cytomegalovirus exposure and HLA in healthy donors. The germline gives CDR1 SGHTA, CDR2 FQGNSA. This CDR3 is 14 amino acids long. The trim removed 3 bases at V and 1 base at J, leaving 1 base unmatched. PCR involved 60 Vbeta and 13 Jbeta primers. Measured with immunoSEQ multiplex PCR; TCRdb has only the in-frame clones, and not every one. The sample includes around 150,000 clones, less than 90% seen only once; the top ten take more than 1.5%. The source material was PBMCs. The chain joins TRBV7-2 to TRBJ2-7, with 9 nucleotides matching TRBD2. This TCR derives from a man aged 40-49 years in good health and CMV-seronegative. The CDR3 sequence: CASSFTSGSYEQYF. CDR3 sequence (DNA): TGTGCCAGCAGCTTTACTAGCGGGTCCTACGAGCAGTACTTC. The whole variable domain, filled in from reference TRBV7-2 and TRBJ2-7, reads GAGVSQSPSNKVTEKGKDVELRCDPISGHTALYWYRQSLGQGLEFLIYFQGNSAPDKSGLPSDRFSAERTGGSVSTLTIQRTQQEDSAVYLCASSFTSGSYEQYFGPGTRLTVT.